The next 13 T cell receptor beta chains were all read from a single sample in a study of identical twins. One entry per CDR3 protein, called by TCRdb with MiXCR from the 5' RACE reads. The sample yields 600,000 to 800,000 distinct CDR3 sequences, about 20% seen once. These sequences were also reported in another study, on T cells expressing NK-cell markers.

The sample taken for sequencing was PBMCs. These receptors were obtained from a woman aged 18-29 years in good health.

The V gene is TRBV20-1, the J gene TRBJ2-7; D is unresolved. The CDR3 runs to 14 residues. The V end lost 5 bases, the J end lost 0 bases, and 14 bases lay between the germline ends. Germline V gene sequence: CDR1 DFQATT, CDR2 SNEGSKA (reference sequence). The CDR3 DNA reads TGCAGTGCTTCCACCGCTGCCCGCTCCTACGAGCAGTACTTC. It codes for CSASTAARSYEQYF.

In this sample, this clonotype turned up a few times. The genes are TRBV5-1 and TRBJ1-2; D uncertain. Germline CDR1 and CDR2: SGHRS and YFSETQ. The V end lost 3 bases, the J end lost 5 bases, and 14 bases lay between the germline ends. The CDR3 is 14 residues long. The CDR3 is CASSSAGGRYGYTF. In DNA, the CDR3 is TGCGCCAGCAGCTCCGCGGGAGGGCGGTATGGCTACACCTTC. Full variable domain (remainder filled in from reference TRBV5-1 and TRBJ1-2): KAGVTQTPRYLIKTRGQQVTLSCSPISGHRSVSWYQQTPGQGLQFLFEYFSETQRNKGNFPGRFSGRQFSNSRSEMNVSTLELGDSALYLCASSSAGGRYGYTFGSGTRLTVV.

This clonotype was detected ten times or more. The rearrangement uses TRBV6-5 and TRBJ1-2; D ambiguous. The germline V gene encodes CDR1 MNHEY and CDR2 SVGAGI. This CDR3 region has 16 residues. The V and J ends lost 0 bases and 4 bases respectively, with 15 bases between them. The CDR3 protein is CASSYSIQLPGYGYTF. CDR3 coding DNA: TGTGCCAGCAGTTACTCTATCCAGTTACCAGGCTATGGCTACACCTTC.

This clonotype was recorded a few times. The chain is built from TRBV24-1 and TRBJ2-5, with 8 bases fitting TRBD1. CDR1 and CDR2 from the germline V gene are KGHDR and SFDVKD. After removal of 7 bases from V and 7 bases from J, the junction contained 10 bases not matched to a gene. This CDR3 contains 14 residues. This CDR3 is CATSPGQGSGTQYF. DNA of the CDR3: TGTGCCACCAGCCCAGGACAGGGCTCAGGGACCCAGTACTTC.

The rearrangement joins TRBV10-3 to TRBJ2-2; 9 nucleotides align to TRBD1. With V trimmed by 6 bases and J by 4 bases, 3 bases remained unmatched. This CDR3 is 14 amino acids long. Germline-derived CDR1 and CDR2 are ENHRY and SYGVKD. This chain's CDR3 is CAIRQGAGTGELFF. The CDR3 region has the DNA TGTGCCATCAGACAGGGGGCAGGCACCGGGGAGCTGTTTTTT.

This clonotype has more than one count but fewer than ten. V usage is TRBV20-1 and J usage is TRBJ1-3; 7 bases line up with TRBD1. Germline loops: CDR1 DFQATT, CDR2 SNEGSKA (reference sequence). J was trimmed by 2 bases and V by 5 bases; bases with no gene match: 6. The CDR3 has 14 residues. In DNA, the CDR3 is TGCAGTGCTCCAGACAGGGAGGCTGGAAACACCATATATTTT. Its protein product is CSAPDREAGNTIYF.

V and J are TRBV27 and TRBJ2-7; D possibly matches TRBD1 or TRBD2 (5 bases each). Germline V gene lookup returns CDR1 MNHEY and CDR2 SMNVEV (reference sequence). V was trimmed by 7 bases and J by 4 bases, leaving 14 bases between them. CDR3 length: 13 amino acids. The CDR3: CASTSLGEYEQYF. The CDR3 nucleotides read TGTGCCAGCACCTCCCTGGGGGAGTACGAGCAGTACTTC.

There are a few counts of this clonotype. V and J are TRBV29-1 and TRBJ2-1; TRBD1 agrees at 9 bases. The CDR3 length is 12 residues. Germline V lookup: CDR1 SQVTM, CDR2 ANQGSEA. The V segment lost 6 bases and the J segment 7 bases; nucleotides outside the gene matches: 4. CDR3 loop: CSVPDRGNEQFF. The CDR3, as DNA: TGCAGCGTCCCGGACAGGGGAAATGAGCAGTTCTTC.

A remark on this clonotype: Mismatch with germline at one junction end may stem from a read error. This chain joins TRBV3-1 and TRBJ2-1; 7 nucleotides line up with TRBD2. This CDR3 is built from 15 residues. Germline assignment: CDR1 LGHDT and CDR2 YNNKEL (reference sequence). The CDR3 is CATSNVGGSYNEQFF. CDR3 sequence (DNA): TGTGCCACCAGCAACGTCGGGGGGTCCTACAATGAGCAGTTCTTC.

This clonotype was seen a few times. The rearrangement joins TRBV9 to TRBJ1-1; possibly TRBD1 for D (6 bases). The V and J ends lost 0 bases and 4 bases respectively, with 13 bases between them. Germline CDR1 SGDLS, CDR2 YYNGEE. There are 15 residues in the CDR3. This CDR3 is CASSVDRGAGTEAFF. The DNA of the CDR3 is TGTGCCAGCAGCGTAGATCGGGGGGCCGGCACTGAAGCTTTCTTT.

This clonotype has at least ten counts. The V gene is TRBV5-5, the J gene TRBJ1-5; D is ambiguous. CDR3 size: 12 residues. V lost 2 bases and J lost 8, with 8 bases in between. From germline, CDR1 is SGHKS and CDR2 YYEKEE (reference sequence). Written as DNA, the CDR3 is TGTGCCAGCAGCTTAGGTAGTAAGCCCCAGCATTTT. Translated, it gives CASSLGSKPQHF.

This clonotype turned up a few times. The chain couples TRBV27 to TRBJ2-6; D perhaps matches TRBD2 (6 bases). V was pared by 3 bases and J by 4 bases, with 13 bases between. In germline, CDR1 is MNHEY, CDR2 SMNVEV (reference sequence). There are 16 residues in the CDR3. The CDR3 sequence: CASSFGGVGGANVLTF. The CDR3 DNA reads TGTGCCAGCAGTTTCGGAGGGGTTGGAGGGGCCAACGTCCTGACTTTC.

This clonotype appeared a few times. The V gene is TRBV12-3 or TRBV12-4, the J gene TRBJ1-6; no clear D gene. Trimming took 7 bases from V and 7 from J, leaving 14 bases between them. The CDR3 is 14 residues long. The CDR3, as DNA: TGTGCCAGCACCTCGGACCGAATCAATTCACCCCTCCACTTT. It codes for CASTSDRINSPLHF.